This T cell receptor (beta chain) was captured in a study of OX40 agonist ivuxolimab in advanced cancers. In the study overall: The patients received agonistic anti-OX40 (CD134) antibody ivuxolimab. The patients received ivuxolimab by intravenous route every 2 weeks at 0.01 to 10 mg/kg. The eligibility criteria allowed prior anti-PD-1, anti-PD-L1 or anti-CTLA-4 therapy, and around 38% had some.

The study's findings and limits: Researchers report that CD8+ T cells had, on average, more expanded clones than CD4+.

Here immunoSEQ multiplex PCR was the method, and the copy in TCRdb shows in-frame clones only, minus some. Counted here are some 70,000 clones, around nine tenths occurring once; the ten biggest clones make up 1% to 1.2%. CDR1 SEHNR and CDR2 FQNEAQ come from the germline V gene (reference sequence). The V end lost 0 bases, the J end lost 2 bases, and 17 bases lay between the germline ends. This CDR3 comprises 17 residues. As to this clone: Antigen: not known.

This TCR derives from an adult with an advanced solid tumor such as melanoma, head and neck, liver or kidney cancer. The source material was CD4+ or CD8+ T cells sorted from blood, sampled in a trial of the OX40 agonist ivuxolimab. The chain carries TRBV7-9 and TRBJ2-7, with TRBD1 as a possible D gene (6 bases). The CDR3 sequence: CASSLASGQPTTYEQYF. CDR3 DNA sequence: TGTGCCAGCAGCTTAGCCTCTGGACAGCCGACCACCTACGAGCAGTACTTC.